Each of the 13 T cell receptor beta chains below was sequenced from the same sample in a study of T cells after yellow fever vaccination. Using its own MiXCR run on the 5' RACE reads, TCRdb lists one record per CDR3 protein. Of approximately 580,000 distinct CDR3 sequences in the sample, around a sixth are singletons; the top ten hold roughly 17%. Sequences were derived from PBMCs, sampled 5 days after the first yellow fever vaccination. These receptors originate from a man in his late teens or twenties who received the YFV17D yellow fever vaccine.

The chain combines TRBV29-1 with TRBJ2-7; no definite D call. The CDR3 length is 12 residues. Trimming left V 6 bases short and J 6 bases short, with 15 bases between. Germline-derived CDR1 and CDR2 are SQVTM and ANQGSEA. CDR3 loop: CSVAGQLAEQYF. CDR3 sequence (DNA): TGCAGCGTCGCTGGGCAGTTGGCCGAGCAGTACTTC.

J is TRBJ2-5 and V is TRBV7-8, with D possibly matching TRBD1 (5 bases). The germline V and J ends were trimmed by 4 bases and 4 bases, with 13 bases remaining between them. CDR3 length equals 14 residues. CDR1 is SGHVS, CDR2 FQNEAQ, per germline. The CDR3, as DNA: TGTGCCAGCAGCTCCCTAAACAGGAGAGAGACCCAGTACTTC. Its protein is CASSSLNRRETQYF.

The table lists this clonotype with many counts. This chain connects TRBV6-1 to TRBJ2-5, with D perhaps TRBD1 or TRBD2 (5 bases each). Germline CDR1 and CDR2: MNHNS and SASEGT. V was clipped by 6 bases and J by 5 bases, with 16 bases between them. The CDR3 sequence is 14 residues long. The CDR3 DNA follows: TGTGCCAGCAGAAGGGACCTAATGGGGGAGACCCAGTACTTC. It codes for CASRRDLMGETQYF.

This chain joins TRBV9 and TRBJ2-7; no reliable D call. This CDR3 comprises 13 residues. Trimming took 0 bases from V and 3 from J, leaving 7 bases between them. Germline V gene sequence: CDR1 SGDLS, CDR2 YYNGEE. CDR3 residues: CASSVAYDYEQYV. CDR3 in DNA: TGTGCCAGCAGCGTAGCATACGACTACGAGCAGTACGTC.

This clonotype was counted ten times or more. The chain links TRBV7-2 to TRBJ2-1; TRBD2 is a possible D gene (6 bases). Germline CDR1 SGHTA, CDR2 FQGNSA. The CDR3 is 13 residues long. Trimming stripped 1 base from V and 10 bases from J, with 11 bases between. CDR3 loop: CASSLVSGLEQFF. CDR3 nucleotide sequence: TGTGCCAGCAGCTTAGTGAGCGGGCTCGAGCAGTTCTTC.

The chain employs TRBV3-1 and TRBJ2-5; either TRBD1 or TRBD2 may fit D (5 bases each). Germline V gene data show CDR1 as LGHDT and CDR2 as YNNKEL (reference sequence). The CDR3 is 13 amino acids. V was shortened by 5 bases and J by 7 bases, with 14 bases between the two germline ends. This CDR3 is CASSFDPRGTQYF. The CDR3 nucleotides are TGTGCCAGCAGCTTCGACCCGAGGGGGACCCAGTACTTC.

V is TRBV29-1 and J is TRBJ2-2, with 8 bases fitting TRBD2. V lost 4 bases to trimming and J lost 4 bases; unmatched junction nucleotides: 5. The CDR3 totals 14 residues. CDR1 is SQVTM and CDR2 is ANQGSEA in the germline V gene. The CDR3 nucleotides are TGCAGCGTTGCTCGGGGGGGAAGCACCGGGGAGCTGTTTTTT. As protein: CSVARGGSTGELFF.

This clonotype has just a few counts. The chain employs TRBV27 and TRBJ2-3; D perhaps matches TRBD1 (5 bases). Per germline, CDR1 MNHEY and CDR2 SMNVEV (reference sequence). The ends were cut back, 6 bases at V and 4 bases at J, with 11 bases in the middle. CDR3 length: 13 amino acids. The CDR3: CASRSQGPDTQYF. For the CDR3, the DNA is TGTGCCAGCAGATCCCAGGGCCCAGATACGCAGTATTTT.

The V gene is TRBV14, the J gene TRBJ2-7; TRBD1 matches at 7 bases. With V trimmed by 5 bases and J by 5 bases, 15 bases remained unmatched. The CDR3 sequence is 16 residues long. Germline CDR1 reads SGHDN; CDR2 reads FVKESK. The CDR3 is CASSRNNRRGFHEQYF. CDR3 DNA: TGTGCCAGCAGCAGAAACAATCGCAGGGGGTTCCACGAGCAGTACTTC.

This clonotype was counted a few times. The genes are TRBV7-2 and TRBJ2-1, with 14 bases lining up with TRBD2. This CDR3 is 15 amino acids long. Germline V gene lookup returns CDR1 SGHTA and CDR2 FQGNSA. V lost 5 bases, J lost 8 bases, and 5 bases stayed unmatched. The CDR3 region is CASSMTSGGAYEQFF. CDR3 nucleotide sequence: TGTGCCAGCAGCATGACTAGCGGGGGGGCCTATGAGCAGTTCTTC. The complete variable domain, with remaining parts taken from reference TRBV7-2 and TRBJ2-1, reads GAGVSQSPSNKVTEKGKDVELRCDPISGHTALYWYRQSLGQGLEFLIYFQGNSAPDKSGLPSDRFSAERTGGSVSTLTIQRTQQEDSAVYLCASSMTSGGAYEQFFGPGTRLTVL.

V is TRBV20-1 and J is TRBJ2-1, with D tentatively TRBD1 or TRBD2 (6 bases each). CDR3 length equals 15 residues. V lost 6 bases and J lost 4, with 19 bases in between. Germline V lookup: CDR1 DFQATT, CDR2 SNEGSKA (reference sequence). This CDR3 reads CSARVRGPVYNEQFF. CDR3 nucleotides: TGCAGTGCGAGGGTCCGGGGGCCCGTTTACAATGAGCAGTTCTTC.

The chain recombines TRBV3-1 with TRBJ1-2, with D possibly matching TRBD1 (5 bases). Germline V gene lookup returns CDR1 LGHDT and CDR2 YNNKEL (reference sequence). V lost 0 bases, J lost 3 bases, and 14 bases lay in between. This CDR3 region has 16 residues. CDR3 bases: TGTGCCAGCAGCCAAGATTTAACAGGTCCATACTATGGCTACACCTTC. This codes for CASSQDLTGPYYGYTF. Filled out from reference TRBV3-1 and TRBJ1-2, the complete variable domain reads DTAVSQTPKYLVTQMGNDKSIKCEQNLGHDTMYWYKQDSKKFLKIMFSYNNKELIINETVPNRFSPKSPDKAHLNLHINSLELGDSAVYFCASSQDLTGPYYGYTFGSGTRLTVV.

This clonotype has a handful of counts. The rearrangement uses TRBV12-3 or TRBV12-4 and TRBJ2-1, with TRBD2 identical over 10 bases. The CDR3 is 16 residues long. V lost 7 bases to trimming and J lost 0 bases; unmatched junction nucleotides: 6. This chain's CDR3 is CASIRSGGLSYNEQFF. CDR3 in DNA: TGTGCCAGCATCCGTAGCGGGGGGCTCTCCTACAATGAGCAGTTCTTC.